This T cell receptor beta chain emerged from a study of cytomegalovirus exposure and HLA in healthy donors. Amplification used 60 Vbeta primers and 13 Jbeta primers. Using immunoSEQ multiplex PCR, the repertoire was profiled, and TCRdb retains in-frame clones only, with some absent. The sample includes approximately 96,000 clones. Trimming left V 3 bases short and J 4 bases short, with 10 bases between. CDR3 length: 13 amino acids. Looked up from germline, CDR1 is SGDLS and CDR2 is YYNGEE. The study, taken as a whole, reports: Generally TCR sequences proved uncommon, though certain public TCRs appeared in numerous donors.

Of note for this clone: Antigen unknown.

The chain employs TRBV9 and TRBJ1-1, with D uncertain. This TCR derives from a girl aged 5 to 17 in good health and CMV-seropositive. Sequenced sample: PBMCs. The CDR3 sequence: CASSGRVGTEAFF. CDR3 nucleotide sequence: TGTGCCAGCAGCGGACGGGTAGGCACTGAAGCTTTCTTT.